This section outlines one TCR beta chain sequence together with its context. Sequencing was performed with immunoSEQ multiplex PCR; in TCRdb, only in-frame clones are kept and a portion is missing. This sample has under 250,000 clones, with roughly 80% found just once. The sample is drawn from a study of blood T cell repertoires in COVID-19. Background on the study: The samples span acute and convalescent COVID-19 from the United States, Italy and Spain. From T cells, B-cell-depleted T cells, or PBMCs came the material, which was cDNA or gDNA.

This CDR3 contains 15 residues. J lost 4 bases, V lost 8 bases, and 13 bases had no gene match. Germline-derived CDR1 and CDR2 are SGHAT and FQNNGV. The V gene is TRBV11-2, the J gene TRBJ1-1; 7 bases are a match to TRBD1. Material: peripheral blood. The TCR was taken from a woman aged 25-40 years who had recovered from COVID-19. The CDR3 protein is CASGVNRGNGTEAFF. CDR3 nucleotides: TGTGCCAGCGGGGTGAACAGGGGCAATGGCACTGAAGCTTTCTTT.